The 2 T cell receptor beta chains below all came from one sample that was sequenced in a study of T cell responses to AZD1222 COVID-19 vaccine. Assay: immunoSEQ multiplex PCR; the TCRdb copy retains only in-frame clones and omits some. The top ten clones hold approximately 3.5% of a sample with fewer than 120,000 clones, 70% to 90% of them seen once. The sample here was peripheral blood, taken on day 0 of AZD1222 vaccination. The receptors derive from an adult in good health.

V and J are TRBV3-1 (or the pseudogene TRBV3-2) and TRBJ2-1, with D perhaps TRBD2 (5 bases). Per the germline V gene, CDR1 is LGHDT and CDR2 is YNNKEL (reference sequence). CDR3 length: 20 amino acids. V lost 0 bases to trimming and J lost 0 bases, with 21 bases between them. The CDR3 spells CASSQDPGSHPLSSYNEQFF. CDR3 coding DNA: TGTGCCAGCAGCCAAGATCCGGGATCTCATCCCCTAAGCTCCTACAATGAGCAGTTCTTC.

The chain is built from TRBV19 and TRBJ2-2; D gene unclear. V lost 3 bases and J 6 bases, leaving 14 bases between the germline ends. The CDR3 sequence is 15 residues long. The germline gives CDR1 LNHDA, CDR2 SQIVND (reference sequence). The CDR3 sequence: CASSMAGFQPGELFF. Here the CDR3 DNA reads TGTGCCAGTAGTATGGCTGGGTTTCAGCCCGGGGAGCTGTTTTTT.